The 25 T cell receptor beta chains reported below all come from one sample, sequenced in a study of CD8 T cells in Susac syndrome. It was with random hexamers that about 0.45 to 1 ug RNA was reverse transcribed. One entry per CDR3 protein, called by TCRdb with MiXCR from the immunoSEQ multiplex PCR reads. The sample shows 250,000 to 350,000 distinct CDR3 sequences, approximately 81% of them seen only once. Sequencing input: CD8+ T cells from PBMCs. These receptors originate from a human donor with multiple sclerosis.

This clonotype was seen only a few times. The chain carries TRBV28 and TRBJ2-7; TRBD2 matches 8 bases. Germline V gene data show CDR1 as MDHEN and CDR2 as SYDVKM. The CDR3 is 18 residues long. This chain's CDR3 is CISSLVRSGSKTNYEQYF. As DNA, the CDR3 is TGTATCAGCAGTTTGGTCCGGAGCGGGAGTAAGACAAACTACGAGCAGTACTTC.

This clonotype was seen a few times. V usage is TRBV5-4 and J usage is TRBJ2-7; D is ambiguous. This CDR3 comprises 15 residues. In germline, CDR1 is SGHNT, CDR2 YYREEE (reference sequence). V lost 1 base, J lost 3 bases, and 14 bases lay in between. CDR3 residues: CASSLHGGTIYEQYF. The CDR3 nucleotides are TGTGCCAGCAGCTTGCATGGCGGAACCATCTACGAGCAGTACTTC.

The chain couples TRBV19 to TRBJ2-1; D is ambiguous. Trimming stripped 5 bases from V and 5 bases from J, with 10 bases between. The CDR3 is made up of 13 amino acids. Germline V lookup: CDR1 LNHDA, CDR2 SQIVND (reference sequence). The CDR3 bases are TGTGCCAGTAGTCCGGACCAAGACAATGAGCAGTTCTTC. This codes for CASSPDQDNEQFF.

This rearrangement joins TRBV28 to TRBJ2-6; no firm D call. Germline V gene lookup returns CDR1 MDHEN and CDR2 SYDVKM. CDR3 size: 17 residues. Trimming took 5 bases from V and 0 from J, leaving 14 bases between them. DNA for the CDR3: TGTGCCAGCAGTATCCCGGTCGACGGCTCTGGGGCCAACGTCCTGACTTTC. Translated, it gives CASSIPVDGSGANVLTF.

This clonotype has a handful of counts. The chain combines TRBV5-1 with TRBJ1-4; D is unclear. Deletions cut 5 bases from V and 4 bases from J, with 9 bases between. CDR3 length: 13 amino acids. Per germline, CDR1 SGHRS and CDR2 YFSETQ. The CDR3 DNA reads as TGCGCCAGCAGGGGAGACCTTAATGAAAAACTGTTTTTT. As protein: CASRGDLNEKLFF.

The chain joins TRBV5-4 to TRBJ2-7; 7 nucleotides align to TRBD2. Trimming at V came to 10 bases and at J to 3 bases, leaving 10 bases not matched to a gene. Looked up from germline, CDR1 is SGHNT and CDR2 is YYREEE (reference sequence). The CDR3 loop spans 13 amino acids. This CDR3 is CAVLPGGGYEQYF. Written as DNA, the CDR3 is TGTGCCGTCCTGCCGGGGGGAGGCTACGAGCAGTACTTC. The full variable domain, in which reference TRBV5-4 and TRBJ2-7 provide the parts outside the CDR3, is ETGVTQSPTHLIKTRGQQVTLRCSSQSGHNTVSWYQQALGQGPQFIFQYYREEENGRGNFPPRFSGLQFPNYSSELNVNALELDDSALYLCAVLPGGGYEQYFGPGTRLTVT.

The rearrangement links TRBV11-2 to TRBJ2-1, with D maybe TRBD1 (5 bases). This CDR3 is built from 15 residues. Looked up from germline, CDR1 is SGHAT and CDR2 is FQNNGV. Trimming removed 0 bases from V and 9 bases from J, with 15 bases in between. For the CDR3, the DNA is TGTGCCAGCAGCTTAGATATAATCCAGGGCGGTGAGCAGTTCTTC. Translating gives CASSLDIIQGGEQFF.

In its sample, this clonotype was seen once. This rearrangement joins TRBV7-9 to TRBJ2-1; 14 nucleotides match TRBD2. The trim removed 5 bases at V and 7 bases at J, leaving 7 bases unmatched. Per germline, CDR1 SEHNR and CDR2 FQNEAQ (reference sequence). The CDR3 covers 16 residues. CDR3 amino acids: CASSPYRTSGRNEQFF. CDR3 bases: TGTGCCAGCAGCCCTTACCGGACTAGCGGGAGGAATGAGCAGTTCTTC.

This clonotype appeared a few times. The V gene is TRBV5-1, the J gene TRBJ2-7; the D gene is possibly TRBD1 (5 bases). Trimming cost V 1 base and J 2 bases, with 10 bases left between them. The germline gives CDR1 SGHRS, CDR2 YFSETQ. CDR3 length: 14 residues. The CDR3 reads CASSLSETAYEQYF. The CDR3, as DNA: TGCGCCAGCAGCTTGAGTGAGACAGCCTACGAGCAGTACTTC.

This sequence joins TRBV9 and TRBJ2-7; D might be TRBD1 or TRBD2, each matching 7 bases. The V end lost 4 bases, the J end lost 3 bases, and 17 bases lay between the germline ends. This CDR3 spans 15 amino acids. The germline V gene has CDR1 SGDLS and CDR2 YYNGEE. DNA of the CDR3: TGTGCCAGCAGCCCCTGGGAGGGGGCTTACTACGAGCAGTACTTC. It specifies CASSPWEGAYYEQYF.

A word on this clonotype: At one boundary the junction diverges from the germline segment, which might be a read error. V usage is TRBV15 and J usage is TRBJ2-3, with 8 bases lining up with TRBD2. Germline lookup yields CDR1 LNHNV and CDR2 YYDKDF (reference sequence). This CDR3 is 15 amino acids long. The CDR3 sequence is CATTDGAGVPDTQYF. The CDR3 DNA sequence: TGTGCCACCACCGATGGAGCGGGAGTTCCAGACACGCAGTATTTT. Full variable domain (remainder filled in from reference TRBV15 and TRBJ2-3): DAMVIQNPRYQVTQFGKPVTLSCSQTLNHNVMYWYQQKSSQAPKLLFHYYDKDFNNEADTPDNFQSRRPNTSFCFLDIRSPGLGDTAMYLCATTDGAGVPDTQYFGPGTRLTVL.

V and J are TRBV27 and TRBJ2-3; possibly TRBD1 for D (5 bases). This CDR3 spans 12 amino acids. The germline V gene encodes CDR1 MNHEY and CDR2 SMNVEV (reference sequence). Trimming stripped 5 bases from V and 7 bases from J, with 10 bases between. CDR3 DNA: TGTGCCAGCAGTCCCTCAGGGAATACGCAGTATTTT. Encoded protein: CASSPSGNTQYF.

The V call is TRBV7-9, the J call TRBJ2-7; D is perhaps TRBD1 or TRBD2 (5 bases each). Trimming removed 0 bases at V and 5 bases at J, with 14 bases between. The V gene's germline CDR1 is SEHNR and CDR2 FQNEAQ (reference sequence). CDR3 size: 15 residues. In DNA, the CDR3 is TGTGCCAGCAGCTTAGCGCCGGGGACGAACCACGAGCAGTACTTC. It codes for CASSLAPGTNHEQYF.

The gene calls are TRBV5-1 and TRBJ2-1; D call uncertain. Germline loops: CDR1 SGHRS, CDR2 YFSETQ. The V gene lost 2 bases and the J gene lost 6 bases, with 15 bases spanning the gap. The CDR3 totals 15 residues. CDR3 protein: CASSFEPTHTNEQFF. In DNA form, the CDR3 reads TGCGCCAGCAGCTTTGAACCAACCCACACCAATGAGCAGTTCTTC.

The V gene is TRBV24-1, the J gene TRBJ1-5; D is undetermined. Deletions cut 0 bases from V and 4 bases from J, with 9 bases between. CDR1 and CDR2 from the germline V gene are KGHDR and SFDVKD. CDR3 length: 15 residues. CDR3 coding DNA: TGTGCCACCAGTGATTTGCTTTTGGGGAATCAGCCCCAGCATTTT. Protein product: CATSDLLLGNQPQHF.

V is TRBV12-3 or TRBV12-4 and J is TRBJ2-1; tentatively, D is TRBD2 (6 bases). V was clipped by 10 bases and J by 0 bases, with 13 bases between them. This CDR3 comprises 14 residues. CDR3 loop: CANGEASSYNEQFF. The CDR3 DNA reads TGTGCCAACGGGGAGGCCTCCTCCTACAATGAGCAGTTCTTC.

The chain combines TRBV29-1 with TRBJ2-3; 10 bases fit TRBD2. The ends lost 0 bases at V and 3 bases at J; junction bases unmatched: 9. In germline, CDR1 is SQVTM, CDR2 ANQGSEA. CDR3 length equals 17 residues. The CDR3 coding sequence is TGCAGCGTTGAAGAGGGCCTAGCGGGAGTTTTGACAGATACGCAGTATTTT. Translation: CSVEEGLAGVLTDTQYF.

The chain joins TRBV11-1 to TRBJ2-1, with 8 bases fitting TRBD2. V lost 2 bases, J lost 3 bases, and 18 bases stayed unmatched. The CDR3 has 20 amino acids. Looked up from germline, CDR1 is SGHAT and CDR2 is FQDESV (reference sequence). The CDR3 DNA sequence: TGTGCCAGCAGCTTACAAGCGGGAGAGGGGATCCGGGGTGTCTACAATGAGCAGTTCTTC. Translated: CASSLQAGEGIRGVYNEQFF.

The chain employs TRBV7-2 and TRBJ2-7; D perhaps matches TRBD1 (5 bases). Trimming shortened V by 5 bases and J by 2 bases, and 16 bases separated the two germline ends. This CDR3 comprises 15 residues. Germline values: CDR1 SGHTA, CDR2 FQGNSA. CDR3 region: CASSQHPGLAYEQYF. The CDR3 DNA is TGTGCCAGCAGCCAACACCCAGGGTTGGCCTACGAGCAGTACTTC.

The chain uses TRBV15 and TRBJ1-1, with TRBD1 as a possible D gene (5 bases). Trimming took 2 bases from V and 0 from J, leaving 16 bases between them. Germline loops: CDR1 LNHNV, CDR2 YYDKDF (reference sequence). This CDR3 comprises 17 residues. The CDR3 DNA sequence: TGTGCCACCAGCAGATCCTGGGACGGGCCGATGAACACTGAAGCTTTCTTT. It codes for CATSRSWDGPMNTEAFF.

In the case of this clonotype: The junction does not match germline at one end; this may be a read error. The rearrangement uses TRBV6-5 and TRBJ1-4; no clear D gene. The CDR3 has 13 residues. Germline CDR1 MNHEY, CDR2 SVGAGI. The CDR3 coding sequence is TGTGCCAGCAGTTACGCAACTAATGAAAAACTGCTTTTT. This codes for CASSYATNEKLLF.

This sequence joins TRBV19 and TRBJ1-5; D unclear. V was clipped by 3 bases and J by 1 base, with 4 bases between them. CDR1 and CDR2 (germline): LNHDA, SQIVND (reference sequence). The CDR3 covers 13 residues. CDR3 residues: CASSISSNQPQHF. In DNA form, the CDR3 reads TGTGCCAGTAGTATTTCGAGCAATCAGCCCCAGCATTTT.

This sequence joins TRBV12-3 or TRBV12-4 and TRBJ2-1; 9 nucleotides agree with TRBD2. Trimming cost V 2 bases and J 8 bases; bases outside gene matches: 16. This CDR3 spans 18 amino acids. In DNA form, the CDR3 reads TGTGCCAGCAGTTTAAGTAGCGGGAGAAACCCTACCTGGGATGAGCAGTTCTTC. This sequence encodes CASSLSSGRNPTWDEQFF.

This sequence joins TRBV27 and TRBJ1-2; the match to TRBD1 covers 9 bases. Trimming at V came to 2 bases and at J to 7 bases, leaving 5 bases not matched to a gene. The CDR3 extends over 14 amino acids. CDR1 and CDR2 from the germline V gene are MNHEY and SMNVEV (reference sequence). CDR3 region: CASSLVGQGFGYTF. CDR3 bases: TGTGCCAGCAGTTTAGTGGGACAGGGCTTTGGCTACACCTTC.

The gene calls are TRBV12-3 or TRBV12-4 and TRBJ1-4, with D unresolved. V was trimmed by 6 bases and J by 10 bases, leaving 9 bases between them. The CDR3 contains 11 residues. The CDR3, as DNA: TGTGCCAGCAGCCTCTCCGGAAAACTGTTTTTT. This gives the protein CASSLSGKLFF.